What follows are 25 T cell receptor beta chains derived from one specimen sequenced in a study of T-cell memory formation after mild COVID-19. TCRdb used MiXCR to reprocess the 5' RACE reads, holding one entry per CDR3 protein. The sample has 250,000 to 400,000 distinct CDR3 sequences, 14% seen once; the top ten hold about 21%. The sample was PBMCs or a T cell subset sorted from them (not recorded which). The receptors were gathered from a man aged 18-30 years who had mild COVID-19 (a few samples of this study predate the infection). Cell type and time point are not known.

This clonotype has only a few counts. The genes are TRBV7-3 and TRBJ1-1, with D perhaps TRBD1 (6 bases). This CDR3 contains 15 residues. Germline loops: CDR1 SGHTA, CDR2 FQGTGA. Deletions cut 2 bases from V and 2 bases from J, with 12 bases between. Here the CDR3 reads CASSLSGDGNTEAFF. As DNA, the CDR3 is TGTGCCAGCAGCTTATCAGGGGATGGAAACACTGAAGCTTTCTTT.

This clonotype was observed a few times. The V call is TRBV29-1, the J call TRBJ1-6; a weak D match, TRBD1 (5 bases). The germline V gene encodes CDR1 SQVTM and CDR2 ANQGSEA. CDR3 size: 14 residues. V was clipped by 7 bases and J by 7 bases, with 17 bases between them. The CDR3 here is CSAQIGARNSPLHF. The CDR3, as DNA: TGCAGCGCGCAAATTGGGGCCCGGAATTCACCCCTCCACTTT.

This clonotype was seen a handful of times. CDR3 amino acids: CATLPGGNTEAFF. The CDR3 region has the DNA TGTGCCACACTGCCAGGGGGGAACACTGAAGCTTTCTTT. The rearrangement joins TRBV25-1 to TRBJ1-1, with 7 bases matching TRBD1. J gave up 1 base and V 10 bases, and 6 bases lay outside the gene matches. Germline V CDR1 and CDR2: MGHDK, SYGVNS. The CDR3 consists of 13 residues.

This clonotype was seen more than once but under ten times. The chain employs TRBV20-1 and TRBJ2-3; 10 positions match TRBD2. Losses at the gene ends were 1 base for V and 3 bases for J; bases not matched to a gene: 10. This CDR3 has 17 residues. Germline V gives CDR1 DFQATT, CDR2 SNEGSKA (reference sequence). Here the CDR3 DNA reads TGCAGTGCTAGAGGCACCCGGACTAGCGGCGGGACAGATACGCAGTATTTT. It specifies CSARGTRTSGGTDTQYF.

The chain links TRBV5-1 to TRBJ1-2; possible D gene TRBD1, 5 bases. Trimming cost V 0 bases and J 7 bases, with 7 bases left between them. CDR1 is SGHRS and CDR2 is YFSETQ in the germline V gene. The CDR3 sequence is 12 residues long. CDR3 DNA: TGCGCCAGCAGCTTGGATCAGGGTGGCTACACCTTC. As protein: CASSLDQGGYTF.

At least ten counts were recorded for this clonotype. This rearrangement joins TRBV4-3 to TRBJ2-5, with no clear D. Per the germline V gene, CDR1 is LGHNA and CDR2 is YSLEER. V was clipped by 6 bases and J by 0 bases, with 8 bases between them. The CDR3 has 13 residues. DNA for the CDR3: TGCGCCAGCAGTCTGACGGACCAAGAGACCCAGTACTTC. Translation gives CASSLTDQETQYF.

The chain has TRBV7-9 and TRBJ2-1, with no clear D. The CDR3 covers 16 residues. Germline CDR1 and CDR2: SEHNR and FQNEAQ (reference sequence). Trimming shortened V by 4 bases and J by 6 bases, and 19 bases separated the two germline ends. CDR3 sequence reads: CASSSRTLTVVNEQFF. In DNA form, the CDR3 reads TGTGCCAGCAGCTCTAGGACGCTCACGGTGGTCAATGAGCAGTTCTTC.

The CDR3 coding sequence is TGCAGTTCCCCCACGAAGGACGCTAACCAAGAGACCCAGTACTTC. This gives the protein CSSPTKDANQETQYF. V and J are TRBV20-1 and TRBJ2-5; no reliable D call. The germline V gene encodes CDR1 DFQATT and CDR2 SNEGSKA (reference sequence). Trimming shortened V by 8 bases and J by 0 bases, and 19 bases separated the two germline ends. This CDR3 spans 15 amino acids.

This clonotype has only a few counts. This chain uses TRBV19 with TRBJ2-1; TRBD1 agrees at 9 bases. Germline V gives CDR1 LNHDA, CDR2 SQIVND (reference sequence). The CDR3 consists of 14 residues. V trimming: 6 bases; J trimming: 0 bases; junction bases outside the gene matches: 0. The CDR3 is CASRGQGSYNEQFF. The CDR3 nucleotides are TGTGCCAGTAGGGGACAGGGCTCCTACAATGAGCAGTTCTTC.

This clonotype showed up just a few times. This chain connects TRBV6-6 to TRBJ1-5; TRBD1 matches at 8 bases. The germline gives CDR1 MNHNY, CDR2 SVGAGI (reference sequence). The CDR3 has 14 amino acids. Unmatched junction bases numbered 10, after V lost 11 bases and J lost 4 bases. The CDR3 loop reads CAGGTGFVNQPQHF. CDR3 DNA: TGTGCCGGGGGGACAGGATTCGTTAATCAGCCCCAGCATTTT.

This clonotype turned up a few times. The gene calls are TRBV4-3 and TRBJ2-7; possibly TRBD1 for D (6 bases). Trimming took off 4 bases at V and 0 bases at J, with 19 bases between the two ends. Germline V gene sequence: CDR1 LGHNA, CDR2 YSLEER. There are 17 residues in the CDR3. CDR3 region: CASSPEIGQGPSYEQYF. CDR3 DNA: TGCGCCAGCAGCCCCGAGATTGGTCAGGGGCCCTCCTACGAGCAGTACTTC.

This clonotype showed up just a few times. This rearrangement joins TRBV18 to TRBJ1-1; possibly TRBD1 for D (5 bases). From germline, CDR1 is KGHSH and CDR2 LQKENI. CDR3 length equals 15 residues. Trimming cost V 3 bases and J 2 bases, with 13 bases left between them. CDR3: CASSPGAGPNTEAFF. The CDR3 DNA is TGTGCCAGCTCACCCGGGGCAGGCCCAAACACTGAAGCTTTCTTT.

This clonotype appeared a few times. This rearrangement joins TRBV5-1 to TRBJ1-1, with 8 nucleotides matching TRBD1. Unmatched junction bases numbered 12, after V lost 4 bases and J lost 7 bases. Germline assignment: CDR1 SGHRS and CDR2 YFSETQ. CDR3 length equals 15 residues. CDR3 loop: CASSNTGGVNVEAFF. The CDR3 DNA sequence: TGCGCCAGCAGCAACACAGGGGGAGTAAACGTTGAAGCTTTCTTT.

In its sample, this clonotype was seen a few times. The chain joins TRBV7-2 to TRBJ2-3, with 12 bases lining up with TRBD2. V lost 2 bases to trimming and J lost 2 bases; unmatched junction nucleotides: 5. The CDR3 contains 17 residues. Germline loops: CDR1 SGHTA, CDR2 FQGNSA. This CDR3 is CASSLFRLAGVTDTQYF. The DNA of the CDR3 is TGTGCCAGCAGCTTATTCCGACTAGCGGGGGTCACAGATACGCAGTATTTT.

DNA for the CDR3: TGCGCCAGCAGCCCTTCGGGGAGGGAAAAACTGTTTTTT. It is translated as CASSPSGREKLFF. The rearrangement joins TRBV10-1 to TRBJ1-4; D is unclear. The CDR3 has 13 residues. V lost 6 bases and J 8 bases, leaving 13 bases between the germline ends. In germline, CDR1 is WNHNN, CDR2 SYGVQD (reference sequence).

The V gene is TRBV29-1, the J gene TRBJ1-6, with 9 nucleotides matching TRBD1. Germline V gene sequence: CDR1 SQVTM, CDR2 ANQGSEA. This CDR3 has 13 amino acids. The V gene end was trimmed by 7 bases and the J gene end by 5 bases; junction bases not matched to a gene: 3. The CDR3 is CSAGQGDNSPLHF. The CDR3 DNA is TGCAGCGCGGGACAGGGTGATAATTCACCCCTCCACTTT.

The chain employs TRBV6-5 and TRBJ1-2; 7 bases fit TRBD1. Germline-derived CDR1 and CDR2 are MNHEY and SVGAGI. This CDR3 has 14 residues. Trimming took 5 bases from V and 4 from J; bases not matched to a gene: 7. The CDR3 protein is CASSRNRGGYGYTF. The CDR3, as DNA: TGTGCCAGCAGTCGCAACAGGGGAGGCTATGGCTACACCTTC.

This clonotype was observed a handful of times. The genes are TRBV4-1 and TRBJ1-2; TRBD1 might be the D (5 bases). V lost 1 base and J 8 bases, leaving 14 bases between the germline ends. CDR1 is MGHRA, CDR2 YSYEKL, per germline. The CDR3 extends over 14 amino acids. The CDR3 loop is CASSQGTTSLGYTF. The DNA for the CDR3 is TGCGCCAGCAGCCAAGGGACAACCTCATTGGGCTACACCTTC.

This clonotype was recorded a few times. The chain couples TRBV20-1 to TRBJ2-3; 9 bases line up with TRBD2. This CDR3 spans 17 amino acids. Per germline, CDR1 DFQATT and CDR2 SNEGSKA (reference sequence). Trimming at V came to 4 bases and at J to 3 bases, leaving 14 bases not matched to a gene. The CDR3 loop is CSATELAGSPGTDTQYF. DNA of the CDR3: TGCAGTGCTACTGAGCTAGCGGGGTCACCTGGGACAGATACGCAGTATTTT.

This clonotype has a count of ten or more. The CDR3 region is CATGLWQLNTGELFF. The CDR3 DNA reads TGTGCCACGGGACTATGGCAGTTGAACACCGGGGAGCTGTTTTTT. The chain is built from TRBV27 and TRBJ2-2; 7 bases map to TRBD2. Germline V gene lookup returns CDR1 MNHEY and CDR2 SMNVEV (reference sequence). Trimming at V came to 10 bases and at J to 1 base, leaving 9 bases not matched to a gene. This CDR3 region has 15 residues.

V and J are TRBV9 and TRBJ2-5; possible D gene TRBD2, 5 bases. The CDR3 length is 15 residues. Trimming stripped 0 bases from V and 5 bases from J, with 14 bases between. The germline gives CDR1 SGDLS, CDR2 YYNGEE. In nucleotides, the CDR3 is TGTGCCAGCAGCGTAGATCAGGCCAGAGGGGAGACCCAGTACTTC. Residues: CASSVDQARGETQYF.

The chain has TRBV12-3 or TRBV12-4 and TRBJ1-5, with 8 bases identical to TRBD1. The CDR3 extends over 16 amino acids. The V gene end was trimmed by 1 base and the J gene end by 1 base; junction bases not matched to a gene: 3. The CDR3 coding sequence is TGTGCCAGCAGTTTAGAGGACAGGGTAAGCAATCAGCCCCAGCATTTT. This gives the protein CASSLEDRVSNQPQHF.

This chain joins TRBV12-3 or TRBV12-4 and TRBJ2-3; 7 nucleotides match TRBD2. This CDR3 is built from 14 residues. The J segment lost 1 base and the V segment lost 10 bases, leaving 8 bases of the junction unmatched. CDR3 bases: TGTGCCACCAGCCCAGCGGGGCGCACAGATACGCAGTATTTT. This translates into CATSPAGRTDTQYF.

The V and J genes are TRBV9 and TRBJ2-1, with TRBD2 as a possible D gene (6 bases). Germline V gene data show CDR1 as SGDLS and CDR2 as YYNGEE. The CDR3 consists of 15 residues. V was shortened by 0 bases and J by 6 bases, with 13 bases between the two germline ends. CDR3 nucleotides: TGTGCCAGCAGCGTAGGGGCTAGCGAAGCCAATGAGCAGTTCTTC. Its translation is CASSVGASEANEQFF. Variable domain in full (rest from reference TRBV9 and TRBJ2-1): DSGVTQTPKHLITATGQRVTLRCSPRSGDLSVYWYQQSLDQGLQFLIQYYNGEERAKGNILERFSAQQFPDLHSELNLSSLELGDSALYFCASSVGASEANEQFFGPGTRLTVL.

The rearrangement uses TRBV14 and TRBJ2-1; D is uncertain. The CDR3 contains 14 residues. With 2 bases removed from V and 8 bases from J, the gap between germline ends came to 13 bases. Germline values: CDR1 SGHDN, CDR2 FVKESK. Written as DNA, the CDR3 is TGTGCCAGCAGCCAAAGTGGGTGGATACATGAGCAGTTCTTC. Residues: CASSQSGWIHEQFF.